These 2 T cell receptor beta chains were all obtained from the same sample, sequenced in a study of response to subunit inactivated influenza vaccine. Using its own MiXCR run on the RT-PCR reads, TCRdb lists one record per CDR3 protein. The sample lists under 950,000 distinct CDR3 sequences, around 20% occurring once. Here the sequenced sample was PBMCs from blood, taken more than 4 days after vaccination. The receptor source for this set is a man aged 50 to 59 who received an inactivated influenza vaccine.

There are a few counts of this clonotype. The chain joins TRBV7-2 to TRBJ1-5; no firm D call. The CDR3 totals 12 residues. The germline CDR1 and CDR2 sequences are SGHTA and FQGNSA. Trimming left V 8 bases short and J 3 bases short, with 8 bases between. The CDR3 DNA reads TGTGCCAGCGGTCGTAACAATCAGCCCCAGCATTTT. It codes for CASGRNNQPQHF.

The chain employs TRBV12-3 or TRBV12-4 and TRBJ1-3; D gene ambiguous. The V and J ends lost 7 bases and 3 bases respectively, with 13 bases between them. The CDR3 consists of 14 residues. In DNA, the CDR3 is TGTGCCAGCACCAGTAATATCGGTGGAAACACCATATATTTT. Translated, it gives CASTSNIGGNTIYF.